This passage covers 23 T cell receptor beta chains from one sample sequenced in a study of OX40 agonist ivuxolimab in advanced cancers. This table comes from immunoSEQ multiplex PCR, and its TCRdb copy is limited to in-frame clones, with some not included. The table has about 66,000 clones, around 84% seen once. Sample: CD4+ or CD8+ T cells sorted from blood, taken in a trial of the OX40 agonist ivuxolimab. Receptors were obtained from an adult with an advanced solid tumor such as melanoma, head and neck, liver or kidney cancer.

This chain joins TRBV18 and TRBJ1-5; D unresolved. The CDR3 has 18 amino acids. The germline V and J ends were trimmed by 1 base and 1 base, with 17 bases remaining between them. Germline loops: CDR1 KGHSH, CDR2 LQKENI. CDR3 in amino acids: CASSPRSVSGISNQPQHF. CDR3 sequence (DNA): TGTGCCAGCTCACCACGGTCTGTGTCGGGGATAAGCAATCAGCCCCAGCATTTT.

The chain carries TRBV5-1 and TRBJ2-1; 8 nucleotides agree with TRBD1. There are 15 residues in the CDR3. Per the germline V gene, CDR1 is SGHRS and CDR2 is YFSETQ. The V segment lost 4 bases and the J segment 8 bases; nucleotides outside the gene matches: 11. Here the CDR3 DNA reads TGCGCCAGCAGCCCGTCGACAGGGGCGCGTTATGAGCAGTTCTTC. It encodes CASSPSTGARYEQFF.

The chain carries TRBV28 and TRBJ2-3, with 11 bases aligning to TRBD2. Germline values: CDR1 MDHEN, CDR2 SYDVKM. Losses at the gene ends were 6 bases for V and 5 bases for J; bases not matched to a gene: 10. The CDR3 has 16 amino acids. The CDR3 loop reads CASRDHSGRAKDTQYF. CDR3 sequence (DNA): TGTGCCAGCAGAGACCATAGCGGGAGGGCCAAAGATACGCAGTATTTT.

The CDR3 DNA follows: TGTGCCAGTAGCGGACAGCTCGGAGAGACCCAGTACTTC. Its translation is CASSGQLGETQYF. The chain joins TRBV19 to TRBJ2-5, with TRBD1 as a possible D gene (6 bases). V lost 6 bases and J 4 bases, leaving 12 bases between the germline ends. Looked up from germline, CDR1 is LNHDA and CDR2 is SQIVND (reference sequence). The CDR3 loop spans 13 amino acids.

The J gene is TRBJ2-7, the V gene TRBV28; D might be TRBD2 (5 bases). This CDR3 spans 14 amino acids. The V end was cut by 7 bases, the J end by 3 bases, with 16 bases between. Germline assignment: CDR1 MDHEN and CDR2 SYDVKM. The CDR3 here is CASTRGGSGYEQYF. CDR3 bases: TGTGCCAGCACCCGGGGTGGCTCCGGCTACGAGCAGTACTTC.

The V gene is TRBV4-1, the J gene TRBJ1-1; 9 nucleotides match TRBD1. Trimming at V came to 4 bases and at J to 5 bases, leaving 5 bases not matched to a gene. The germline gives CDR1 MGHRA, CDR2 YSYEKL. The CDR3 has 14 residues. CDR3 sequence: CASSPQGAQTEAFF. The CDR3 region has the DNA TGCGCCAGCAGCCCACAGGGGGCGCAGACTGAAGCTTTCTTT.

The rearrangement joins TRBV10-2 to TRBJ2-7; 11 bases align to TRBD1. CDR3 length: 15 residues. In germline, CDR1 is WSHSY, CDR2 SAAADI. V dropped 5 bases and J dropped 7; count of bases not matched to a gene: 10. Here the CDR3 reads CASSSRDRGAREQYV. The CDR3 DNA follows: TGCGCCAGCAGTTCCCGGGACAGGGGGGCTCGGGAGCAGTACGTC.

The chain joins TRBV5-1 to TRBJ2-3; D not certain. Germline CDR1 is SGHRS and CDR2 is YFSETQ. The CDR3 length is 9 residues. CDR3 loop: CVTFRAQYF. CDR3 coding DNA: TGCGTTACGTTCCGTGCGCAGTATTTT.

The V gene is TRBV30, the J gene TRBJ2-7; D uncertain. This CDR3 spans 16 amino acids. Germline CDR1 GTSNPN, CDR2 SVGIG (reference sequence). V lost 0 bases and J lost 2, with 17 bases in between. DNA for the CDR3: TGTGCCTGGAGTGTACGGGCCGATCCGTCCCCCTACGAGCAGTACTTC. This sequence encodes CAWSVRADPSPYEQYF.

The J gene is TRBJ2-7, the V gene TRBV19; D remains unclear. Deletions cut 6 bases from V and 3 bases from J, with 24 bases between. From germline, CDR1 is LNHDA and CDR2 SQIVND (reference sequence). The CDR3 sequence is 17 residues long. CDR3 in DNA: TGTGCCAGTAGCAGAACCACTCTTGTCGGAAAGGACTACGAGCAGTACTTC. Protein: CASSRTTLVGKDYEQYF.

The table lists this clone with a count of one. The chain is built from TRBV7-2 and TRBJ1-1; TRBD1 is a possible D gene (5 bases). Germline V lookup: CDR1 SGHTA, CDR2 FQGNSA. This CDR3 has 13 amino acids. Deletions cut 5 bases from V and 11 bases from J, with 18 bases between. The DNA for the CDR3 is TGTGCCAGCAGCCCCCGCGTGGGGACTGGGGCTTTCTTT. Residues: CASSPRVGTGAFF. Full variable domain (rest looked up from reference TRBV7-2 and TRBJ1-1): GAGVSQSPSNKVTEKGKDVELRCDPISGHTALYWYRQSLGQGLEFLIYFQGNSAPDKSGLPSDRFSAERTGGSVSTLTIQRTQQEDSAVYLCASSPRVGTGAFFGQGTRLTVV.

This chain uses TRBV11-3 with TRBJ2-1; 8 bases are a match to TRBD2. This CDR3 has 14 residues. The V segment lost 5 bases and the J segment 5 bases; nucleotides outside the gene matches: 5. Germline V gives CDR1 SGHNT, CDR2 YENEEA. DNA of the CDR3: TGTGCCAGCAGCAGTAGCGGGATGAACAATGAGCAGTTCTTC. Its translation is CASSSSGMNNEQFF. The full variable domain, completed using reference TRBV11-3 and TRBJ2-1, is EAGVVQSPRYKIIEKKQPVAFWCNPISGHNTLYWYLQNLGQGPELLIRYENEEAVDDSQLPKDRFSAERLKGVDSTLKIQPAELGDSAVYLCASSSSGMNNEQFFGPGTRLTVL.

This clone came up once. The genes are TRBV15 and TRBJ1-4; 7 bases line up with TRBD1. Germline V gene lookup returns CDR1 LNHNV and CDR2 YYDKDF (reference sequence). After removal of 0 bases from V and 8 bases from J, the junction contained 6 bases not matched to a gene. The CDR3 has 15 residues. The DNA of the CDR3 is TGTGCCACCAGCAGAGATCGGACAGGAAGAGAAAAACTGTTTTTT. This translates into CATSRDRTGREKLFF.

CDR3 sequence: CASSTDITSGANVLTF. For the CDR3, the DNA is TGCGCCAGCAGCACGGATATAACATCTGGGGCCAACGTCCTGACTTTC. The chain joins TRBV5-1 to TRBJ2-6; D gene ambiguous. CDR3 size: 16 residues. CDR1 is SGHRS and CDR2 is YFSETQ in the germline V gene. Trimming removed 4 bases at V and 1 base at J, with 12 bases between.

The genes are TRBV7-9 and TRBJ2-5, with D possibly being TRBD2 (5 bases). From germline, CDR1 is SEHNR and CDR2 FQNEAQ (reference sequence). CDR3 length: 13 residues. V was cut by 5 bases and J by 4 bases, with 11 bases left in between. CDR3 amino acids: CASSPRGPETQYF. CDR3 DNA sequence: TGTGCCAGCAGCCCTCGCGGGCCAGAGACCCAGTACTTC. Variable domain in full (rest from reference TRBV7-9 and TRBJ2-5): DTGVSQNPRHKITKRGQNVTFRCDPISEHNRLYWYRQTLGQGPEFLTYFQNEAQLEKSRLLSDRFSAERPKGSFSTLEIQRTEQGDSAMYLCASSPRGPETQYFGPGTRLLVL.

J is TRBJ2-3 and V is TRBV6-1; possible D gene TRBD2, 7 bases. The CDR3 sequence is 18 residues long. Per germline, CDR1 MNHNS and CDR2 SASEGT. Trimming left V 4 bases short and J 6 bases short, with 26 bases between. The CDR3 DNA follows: TGTGCCAGCAGTGCCACGGTGAGGGGGGGCCCTTCGATGGATACGCAGTATTTT. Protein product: CASSATVRGGPSMDTQYF.

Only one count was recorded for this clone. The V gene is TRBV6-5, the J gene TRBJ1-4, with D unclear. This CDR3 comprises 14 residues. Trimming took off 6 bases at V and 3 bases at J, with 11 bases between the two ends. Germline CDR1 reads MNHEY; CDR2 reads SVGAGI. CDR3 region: CASSEGPANEKLFF. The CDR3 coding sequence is TGTGCCAGCAGCGAGGGTCCTGCTAATGAAAAACTGTTTTTT.

The CDR3 here is CASSDRQGPSYGYTF. The DNA for the CDR3 is TGTGCCAGCAGTGACCGACAGGGGCCGTCCTATGGCTACACCTTC. The J gene is TRBJ1-2, the V gene TRBV25-1; TRBD1 matches 8 bases. Germline V gives CDR1 MGHDK, CDR2 SYGVNS. The CDR3 is made up of 15 amino acids. The V gene end was trimmed by 3 bases and the J gene end by 4 bases; junction bases not matched to a gene: 7.

The CDR3 nucleotides are TGTGCCAGTAACCCGACAGGGAGTCGAGAGACCCAGTACTTC. It is translated as CASNPTGSRETQYF. The rearrangement uses TRBV19 and TRBJ2-5; 7 bases align to TRBD1. Germline V CDR1 and CDR2: LNHDA, SQIVND (reference sequence). J gave up 4 bases and V 7 bases, and 9 bases lay outside the gene matches. The CDR3 is 14 amino acids.

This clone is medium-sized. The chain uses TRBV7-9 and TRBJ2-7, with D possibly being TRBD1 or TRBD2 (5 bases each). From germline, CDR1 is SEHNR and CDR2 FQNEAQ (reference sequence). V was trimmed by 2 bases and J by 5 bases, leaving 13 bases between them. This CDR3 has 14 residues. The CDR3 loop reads CASSLSFGGHEQYF. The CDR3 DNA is TGTGCCAGCAGCTTATCGTTTGGGGGTCACGAGCAGTACTTC.

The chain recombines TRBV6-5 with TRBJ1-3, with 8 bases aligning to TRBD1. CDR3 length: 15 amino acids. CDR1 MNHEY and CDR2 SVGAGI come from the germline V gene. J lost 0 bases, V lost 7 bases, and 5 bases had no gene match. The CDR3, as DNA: TGTGCCAGCACAACAGGGGGTTACTCTGGAAACACCATATATTTT. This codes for CASTTGGYSGNTIYF.

CDR3 protein: CASSRTGTEQYF. The CDR3 DNA follows: TGTGCCAGCAGTCGGACAGGGACCGAGCAGTACTTC. The rearrangement links TRBV6-1 to TRBJ2-7, with 8 bases lining up with TRBD1. Trimming removed 5 bases from V and 6 bases from J; junction bases left unmatched: 3. The CDR3 is 12 amino acids. Germline-derived CDR1 and CDR2 are MNHNS and SASEGT.

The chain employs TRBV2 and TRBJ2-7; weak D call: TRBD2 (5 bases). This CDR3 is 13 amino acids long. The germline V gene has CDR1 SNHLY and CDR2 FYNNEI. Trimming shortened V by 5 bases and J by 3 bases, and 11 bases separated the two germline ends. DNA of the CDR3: TGTGCCAGCAGTCGGGGTCGAGACTACGAGCAGTACGTC. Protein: CASSRGRDYEQYV.